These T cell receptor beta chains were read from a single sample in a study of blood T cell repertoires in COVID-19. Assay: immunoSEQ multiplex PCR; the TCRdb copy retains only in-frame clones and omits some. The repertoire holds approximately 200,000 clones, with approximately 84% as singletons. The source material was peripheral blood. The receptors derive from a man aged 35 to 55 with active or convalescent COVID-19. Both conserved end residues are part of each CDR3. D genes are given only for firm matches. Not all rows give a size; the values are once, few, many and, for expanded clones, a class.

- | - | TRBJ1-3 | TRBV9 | TGTGCCAGCAGCATGTCAGGGGTCGGAAACACCATATATTTT | CASSMSGVGNTIYF
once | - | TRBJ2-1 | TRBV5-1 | TGCGCCAGCAGCCAGGGGCCATATCATTTCTTC | CASSQGPYHFF
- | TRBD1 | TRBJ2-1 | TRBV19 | TGTGCCAGTAGCCCGGGACAGGGGATATACAATGAGCAGTTCTTC | CASSPGQGIYNEQFF
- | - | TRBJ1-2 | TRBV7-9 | TGTGCCAGCAGCCCCCCTACCGGGGAAGACTATGGCTACACCTTC | CASSPPTGEDYGYTF
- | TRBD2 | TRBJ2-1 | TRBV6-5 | TGTGCCAGCAATCTAGCGGGAGGGTTTAATGAGCAGTTCTTC | CASNLAGGFNEQFF
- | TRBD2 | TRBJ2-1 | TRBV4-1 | TGCGCCAGCAGCCAAGACCCGGGAGGGTACAATGAGCAGTTCTTC | CASSQDPGGYNEQFF
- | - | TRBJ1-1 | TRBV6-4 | TGTGCCAGCAGTTGGGCCTTGAACACTGAAGCTTTCTTT | CASSWALNTEAFF
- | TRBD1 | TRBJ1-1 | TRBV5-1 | TGCGCCAGCAGCTCCGGATGGACCTCCGGGACAGGGGCGATTGAAGCTTTCTTT | CASSSGWTSGTGAIEAFF
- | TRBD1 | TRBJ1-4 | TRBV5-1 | TGCGCCAGCAGCTTGTCAGGGGGAAATGAAAAACTGTTTTTT | CASSLSGGNEKLFF
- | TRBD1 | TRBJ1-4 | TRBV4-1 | TGCGCCAGCAGCCCGGGGGACAGGGGGCGTAGAGTGACTAATGAAAAACTGTTTTTT | CASSPGDRGRRVTNEKLFF
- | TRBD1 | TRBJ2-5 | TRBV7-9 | TGTGCCAGCAGCTTAGGCCCGGACAGGGGGAGCCAAGAGACCCAGTACTTC | CASSLGPDRGSQETQYF
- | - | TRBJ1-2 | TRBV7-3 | TGTGCCAGCAGCCCCACGATCGGTTCGAGCTATGGCTACACCTTC | CASSPTIGSSYGYTF
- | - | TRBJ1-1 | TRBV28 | TGTGCCAGCAGTTTATTAGGGGCGCGAACTGAAGCTTTCTTT | CASSLLGARTEAFF
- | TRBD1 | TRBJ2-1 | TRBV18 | TGTGCCAGCTCACCGACAGGGGGCGCTGGCCAAGGAGGCAATGAGCAGTTCTTC | CASSPTGGAGQGGNEQFF
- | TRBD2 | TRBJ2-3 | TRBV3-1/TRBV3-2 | TGTGCCAGCAGCCAAGCAATCCTAGCGGGAGGAGATACGCAGTATTTT | CASSQAILAGGDTQYF
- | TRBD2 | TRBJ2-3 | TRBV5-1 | TGCGCCAGCAGCCTACGCCCAGCGGGGACAGATACGCAGTATTTT | CASSLRPAGTDTQYF
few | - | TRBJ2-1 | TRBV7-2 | TGTGCCAGCAGCTCATACATACCAGGAGGCCAATTTTCGTTCTTC | CASSSYIPGGQFSFF
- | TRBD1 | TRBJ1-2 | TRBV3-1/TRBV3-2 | TGTGCCAGCAGCCTCGGGGACGGACAGGGAGACTATGGCTACACCTTC | CASSLGDGQGDYGYTF
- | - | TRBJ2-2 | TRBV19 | TGTGCCAGTAGTACCCCACCCCAAGCGGTGTACCACCGGGAGCTGTTTTTT | CASSTPPQAVYHRELFF
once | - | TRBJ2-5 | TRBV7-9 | TGTGCCAGCAGCGCCAGCAGGGTGACACAGACCCAGTACTTC | CASSASRVTQTQYF
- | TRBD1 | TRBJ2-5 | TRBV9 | TGTGCCAGCAGCGTATGGACAGGGCAAGAGACCCAGTACTTC | CASSVWTGQETQYF
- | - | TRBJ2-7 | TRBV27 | TGTGCCAGCAGTTTAAACAGGGAGACCTACGAGCAGTACTTC | CASSLNRETYEQYF
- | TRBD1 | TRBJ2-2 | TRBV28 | TGTGCCAGCAGTTCGACCGGGACAGCGAACACCGGGGAGCTGTTTTTT | CASSSTGTANTGELFF
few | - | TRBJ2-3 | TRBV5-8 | TGTGCCAGCAGATCTTCGGGGTCCTCGGCAGATACGCAGTATTTT | CASRSSGSSADTQYF
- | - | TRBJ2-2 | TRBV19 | TGTGCCACAAAAGTCGCGAGCCTTCACACCGGGGAGCTGTTTTTT | CATKVASLHTGELFF
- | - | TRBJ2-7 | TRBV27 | TGTGCCAGCAGTTTATATCTCAACAGGGCCGAGCAGTACTTC | CASSLYLNRAEQYF
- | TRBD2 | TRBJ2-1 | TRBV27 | TGTGCCAGCAGTGACCTTGGGGGGGAGCCCAATGAGCAGTTCTTC | CASSDLGGEPNEQFF
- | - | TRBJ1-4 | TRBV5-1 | TGCGCCAGCAGCTTTTGGGAGGGGTCCGAAAAACTGTTTTTT | CASSFWEGSEKLFF
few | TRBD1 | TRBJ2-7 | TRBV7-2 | TGTGCCAGCAGCTCCCGAGGGGGCCTATCCTACGAGCAGTACTTC | CASSSRGGLSYEQYF
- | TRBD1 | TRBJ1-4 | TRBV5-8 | TGTGCCAGCAGCTTCAGGGGGCAGACTAATGAAAAACTGTTTTTT | CASSFRGQTNEKLFF
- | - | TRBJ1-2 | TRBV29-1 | TGCAGCGCGTTTTTATCCGGGACACCCTATGGCTACACCTTC | CSAFLSGTPYGYTF
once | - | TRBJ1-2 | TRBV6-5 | TGTGCCAGCAGTTCAGGGACTTTCTATGGCTACACCTTC | CASSSGTFYGYTF
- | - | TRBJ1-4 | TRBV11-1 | TGTGCCAGCAGCTTCTCGGGGTCAGGAGTGTTTTTT | CASSFSGSGVFF
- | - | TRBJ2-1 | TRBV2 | TGTGCCAGCAGTTACGAGTACAATGAGCAGTTCTTC | CASSYEYNEQFF
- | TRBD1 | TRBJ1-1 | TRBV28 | TGTGCCAGCAGTTTAGACAGGGTACCGAACACTGAAGCTTTCTTT | CASSLDRVPNTEAFF
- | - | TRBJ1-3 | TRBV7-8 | TGTGCCAGCAGCTCGCTCGGGGATTTCTCTGGAAACACCATATATTTT | CASSSLGDFSGNTIYF
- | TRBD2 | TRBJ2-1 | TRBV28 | TGTGCCAGCAGTCCACGACTAGCGGTCAATGAGCAGTTCTTC | CASSPRLAVNEQFF
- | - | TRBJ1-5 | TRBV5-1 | TGCGCCAGCAGCTTTCTGGGGGGGGATTCCAATCAGCCCCAGCATTTT | CASSFLGGDSNQPQHF
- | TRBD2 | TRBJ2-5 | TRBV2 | TGTGCCAGCAGTTCCGGGACTAACCAAGAGACCCAGTACTTC | CASSSGTNQETQYF
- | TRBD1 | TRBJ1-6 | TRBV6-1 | TGTGCCAGCAGTGAAGCCCCGGGACAGAGTAATTCACCCCTCCACTTT | CASSEAPGQSNSPLHF
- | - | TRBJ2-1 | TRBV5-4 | TGTGCCAGCAGCTTCCATAGCGGTAGCTCCTACAATGAGCAGTTCTTC | CASSFHSGSSYNEQFF
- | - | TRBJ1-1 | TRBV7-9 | TGTGCCAGCAGCTCGGCGGGGGCAGGGCCTCACACTGAAGCTTTCTTT | CASSSAGAGPHTEAFF
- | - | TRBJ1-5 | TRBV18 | TGTGCCAGCTCGCCGATCAGTTCCGATCGCAATCAGCCCCAGCATTTT | CASSPISSDRNQPQHF
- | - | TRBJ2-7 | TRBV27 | TGTGCCAGCAGTTCACCGTCCGGTATGAGCTCCTACGAGCAGTACTTC | CASSSPSGMSSYEQYF
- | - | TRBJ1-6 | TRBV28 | TGTGCCAGCAGTTTATTAGAAGGGGTTCAAAATTCACCCCTCCACTTT | CASSLLEGVQNSPLHF
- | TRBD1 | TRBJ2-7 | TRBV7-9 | TGTGCCAGCAGCTCATCGCGGACAGGGCTCGCCGACGAGCAGTACTTC | CASSSSRTGLADEQYF
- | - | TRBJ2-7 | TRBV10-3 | TGTGCCATCAGTGAGATGGCAGCCTACGAGCAGTACTTC | CAISEMAAYEQYF
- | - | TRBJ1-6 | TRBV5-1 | TGCGCCAGCAGCTTGGACAGGGATGGTTCACCCCTCCACTTT | CASSLDRDGSPLHF
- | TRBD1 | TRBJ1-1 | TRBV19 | TGTGCCAGTAGTATACCAGGGGGCATTGCTTTCTTT | CASSIPGGIAFF
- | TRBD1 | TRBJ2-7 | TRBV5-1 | TGCGCCAGCAGCTCCTCGACAGGGCGCGAGCAGTACTTC | CASSSSTGREQYF
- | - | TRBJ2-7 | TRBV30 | TGTGCCTGGAGTGATTTGGGGAGCGGGTTCGAGCAGTACTTC | CAWSDLGSGFEQYF
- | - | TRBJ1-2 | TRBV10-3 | TGTGCCATCAGTGAAGATGGGGCAGGGGGCTACACCTTC | CAISEDGAGGYTF
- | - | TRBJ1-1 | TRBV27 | TGTGCCAGCAGTTTATCCCCAGGGAACACTGAAGCTTTCTTT | CASSLSPGNTEAFF
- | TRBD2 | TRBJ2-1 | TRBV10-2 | TGCGCCAGCAGTGTTTTCCGTTCAGCGGGGGGCAATGAGCAGTTCTTC | CASSVFRSAGGNEQFF
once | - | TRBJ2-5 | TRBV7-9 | TGTGCCAGCCAACCCCGTGGACGGGGGAGACAAGAGACCCAGTACTTC | CASQPRGRGRQETQYF
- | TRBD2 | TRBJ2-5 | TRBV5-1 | TGCGCCAGCAGCTTCGGACTAGCGGGTTTTCAAGAGACCCAGTACTTC | CASSFGLAGFQETQYF